Below are 10 T cell receptor beta chains sequenced from a single sample in a study of graft-versus-host responses after intestinal transplantation. Intraepithelial lymphocytes and lamina propria lymphocytes were released through processing of graft tissue. Method: immunoSEQ multiplex PCR; TCRdb's copy keeps in-frame clones and lacks some. The sample lists 20,000 to 25,000 clones, 70% to 80% seen once, with roughly 3% in the top ten. The sample in question was ileum tissue, obtained 12 days after intestinal transplant. These receptors were obtained from a human patient who received an intestinal transplant, so some T cells may come from the graft donor.

The chain combines TRBV5-1 with TRBJ2-3, with 7 bases identical to TRBD2. The V and J ends lost 6 bases and 0 bases, in that order; junction bases with no gene match: 16. Germline lookup yields CDR1 SGHRS and CDR2 YFSETQ. The CDR3 has 18 residues. The DNA for the CDR3 is TGCGCCAGCAAGTGGGGGAGTAGCGGGTCCTTAAGCACAGATACGCAGTATTTT. Translated, it gives CASKWGSSGSLSTDTQYF. The full variable domain, rest sourced from reference TRBV5-1 and TRBJ2-3, is KAGVTQTPRYLIKTRGQQVTLSCSPISGHRSVSWYQQTPGQGLQFLFEYFSETQRNKGNFPGRFSGRQFSNSRSEMNVSTLELGDSALYLCASKWGSSGSLSTDTQYFGPGTRLTVL.

This chain joins TRBV6-4 and TRBJ1-5, with D possibly being TRBD1 (5 bases). Germline V CDR1 and CDR2: MRHNA, SNTAGT. V dropped 4 bases and J dropped 6 bases, with 13 bases sitting between them. The CDR3 totals 14 residues. The CDR3 reads CASSAGEAVQPQHF. Here the CDR3 DNA reads TGTGCCAGCAGTGCGGGGGAGGCTGTTCAGCCCCAGCATTTT.

The chain couples TRBV6-5 to TRBJ2-1; 7 bases are a match to TRBD2. Germline CDR1 and CDR2: MNHEY and SVGAGI. The CDR3 is made up of 14 amino acids. Trimming at V came to 0 bases and at J to 6 bases, leaving 2 bases not matched to a gene. In nucleotides, the CDR3 is TGTGCCAGCAGTTACTCTACTAGCGCCAATGAGCAGTTCTTC. Its protein product is CASSYSTSANEQFF.

The V and J genes are TRBV5-1 and TRBJ2-7; TRBD2 might be the D (6 bases). With 1 base removed from V and 4 bases from J, the gap between germline ends came to 12 bases. This CDR3 region has 14 residues. CDR1 and CDR2 from the germline V gene are SGHRS and YFSETQ. The DNA for the CDR3 is TGCGCCAGCAGCTTGTCGGCGGGAACTTACGAGCAGTACTTC. It yields the protein CASSLSAGTYEQYF.

This clone was seen a handful of times. The CDR3 spells CASSDDRTLPSNQPQHF. The CDR3 DNA follows: TGTGCCAGCAGTGACGACAGAACACTACCTAGCAATCAGCCCCAGCATTTT. V gene TRBV6-1 combines with J gene TRBJ1-5; possibly TRBD1 for D (5 bases). Trimming left V 3 bases short and J 0 bases short, with 15 bases between. In germline, CDR1 is MNHNS, CDR2 SASEGT. The CDR3 is 17 residues long.

The rearrangement uses TRBV27 and TRBJ1-5; tentative D call: TRBD1 (6 bases). V was clipped by 8 bases and J by 0 bases, with 23 bases between them. There are 18 residues in the CDR3. The germline gives CDR1 MNHEY, CDR2 SMNVEV (reference sequence). The CDR3 reads CASLFGGHLLYSNQPQHF. Here the CDR3 DNA reads TGTGCCAGCCTGTTCGGGGGGCACCTCCTCTATAGCAATCAGCCCCAGCATTTT.

V gene TRBV6-1 combines with J gene TRBJ1-1; weak D call: TRBD1 (5 bases). The germline V gene encodes CDR1 MNHNS and CDR2 SASEGT. V was shortened by 6 bases and J by 0 bases, with 8 bases between the two germline ends. The CDR3 totals 13 residues. The CDR3 DNA reads TGTGCCAGCAGGTGGGGCTTGAACACTGAAGCTTTCTTT. Encoded protein: CASRWGLNTEAFF.

By sample fraction, this clone is large. This rearrangement joins TRBV5-6 to TRBJ2-7; TRBD2 aligns across 7 bases. Trimming cost V 0 bases and J 3 bases; bases outside gene matches: 9. The germline CDR1 and CDR2 sequences are SGHDT and YYEEEE. CDR3 length: 16 amino acids. CDR3 sequence: CASSLASGGSLYEQYF. The CDR3, as DNA: TGTGCCAGCAGCTTGGCATCGGGGGGATCTCTCTACGAGCAGTACTTC.

The table lists this clone with a few counts. The genes are TRBV10-3 and TRBJ2-7, with TRBD2 as a possible D gene (6 bases). Germline V gives CDR1 ENHRY, CDR2 SYGVKD. The CDR3 has 13 residues. The V and J ends lost 10 bases and 0 bases respectively, with 13 bases between them. The CDR3 DNA follows: TGTGCCACCTTCCGGGACTTCTCCTACGAGCAGTACTTC. It yields the protein CATFRDFSYEQYF.

This sequence joins TRBV7-9 and TRBJ2-5; TRBD1 might be the D (6 bases). The CDR3 is 14 residues long. Germline V gives CDR1 SEHNR, CDR2 FQNEAQ (reference sequence). V was cut by 10 bases and J by 0 bases, with 15 bases left in between. The CDR3 loop reads CATVEWGHQETQYF. The CDR3, as DNA: TGTGCCACCGTAGAATGGGGGCACCAAGAGACCCAGTACTTC.